A selection of T cell receptor beta chains follows, all from one sample in a study of CD8 T cells in Susac syndrome. TCRdb analysed the immunoSEQ multiplex PCR reads with MiXCR anew, one entry per CDR3 protein. This sample has a few hundred thousand distinct CDR3 sequences, with approximately 90% found just once. The sequencing input was CD4+ T cells from PBMCs. These receptors were obtained from a human donor with multiple sclerosis. The CDR3 runs from the conserved cysteine through the conserved F or W. A D gene is named only where the DNA matches it firmly. Only some rows state a clone size, as once, few, many or a class for expanded clones.

J gene	V gene	clone size	D gene	CDR3 DNA	CDR3 protein
TRBJ1-1	TRBV12-3/TRBV12-4	-	-	TGTGCCAGCAAACCTCGGCAAGTGAACACTGAAGCTTTCTTT	CASKPRQVNTEAFF
TRBJ1-1	TRBV18	-	-	TGTGCCAGCTCACCTCCTGGGGCAGGGTACACTGAAGCTTTCTTT	CASSPPGAGYTEAFF
TRBJ1-1	TRBV5-1	-	-	TGCGCCAGCAGCTTGCAGGGAGGTTTCACTGAAGCTTTCTTT	CASSLQGGFTEAFF
TRBJ2-3	TRBV4-2	-	TRBD1	TGTGCCAGCAGCCAAGGTCTGGGACAGGAACCCACAGATACGCAGTATTTT	CASSQGLGQEPTDTQYF
TRBJ2-2	TRBV5-1	-	TRBD1	TGCGCCAGCAGCCCGGGACAGAGAACCGGGGAGCTGTTTTTT	CASSPGQRTGELFF
TRBJ2-7	TRBV7-9	-	TRBD2	TGTGCCAGCAGCCAAAGGACTAGCGGGGCCGAGCAGTACTTC	CASSQRTSGAEQYF
TRBJ2-5	TRBV7-6	-	TRBD1	TGTGCCAGCAGCTCACGCCCGGGACAGGGAATTGGTGAGACCCAGTACTTC	CASSSRPGQGIGETQYF
TRBJ1-2	TRBV6-5	-	-	TGTGCCAGCAGTTATGGGGGGTATTCTAACTATGGCTACACCTTC	CASSYGGYSNYGYTF
TRBJ1-2	TRBV4-1	-	-	TGCGCCAGCAGCCACCCTCTCCGGGGCCAAAACTATGGCTACACCTTC	CASSHPLRGQNYGYTF
TRBJ2-3	TRBV19	-	-	TGTGCCAGTAGTCCTCTCCGGGGGGCGGGGACAGATACGCAGTATTTT	CASSPLRGAGTDTQYF
TRBJ1-1	TRBV6-5	-	TRBD1	TGTGCCAGCGGAGCCGGGACAGGGATGAACACTGAAGCTTTCTTT	CASGAGTGMNTEAFF
TRBJ2-5	TRBV3-1	-	-	TGTGCCAGCAGCCAAGTTACAGGACCCCAAGAGACCCAGTACTTC	CASSQVTGPQETQYF
TRBJ2-3	TRBV24-1	-	-	TGTGCCACTGCGGGCGGAGCGGCTGCAGATACGCAGTATTTT	CATAGGAAADTQYF
TRBJ2-7	TRBV19	-	-	TGTGCCAGTAAGGAGGGCCCGAGCTCCTACGAGCAGTACTTC	CASKEGPSSYEQYF
TRBJ1-2	TRBV4-2	-	-	TGTGCCAGCAGCCAGGCCCTAAGAAACTATGGCTACACCTTC	CASSQALRNYGYTF
TRBJ1-1	TRBV6-6	few	-	TGTGCCAGCAGTTTGGCGCAACCGAACACTGAAGCTTTCTTT	CASSLAQPNTEAFF
TRBJ2-7	TRBV12-3/TRBV12-4	-	TRBD2	TGTGCCAGCAGTCCAATAGCGGGAGCGTACGAGCAGTACTTC	CASSPIAGAYEQYF
TRBJ2-1	TRBV19	-	-	TGTGCCACCGGGACTCGATACAATGAGCAGTTCTTC	CATGTRYNEQFF
TRBJ2-2	TRBV4-3	once	TRBD2	TGCGCCAGCAGCCAGAAGGGACTAGCGGGAGACGGCTCCGGGGAGCTGTTTTTT	CASSQKGLAGDGSGELFF
TRBJ2-3	TRBV2	-	-	TGTGCCAGCAGTAATTGGGGGGAGATCAGCACAGATACGCAGTATTTT	CASSNWGEISTDTQYF
TRBJ2-1	TRBV19	-	-	TGTGCCAGTAGTATAGTCCCAGGGGTTTATGAGCAGTTCTTC	CASSIVPGVYEQFF
TRBJ2-7	TRBV7-2	once	-	TGTGCCAGCAGCTTTGATGGAAAGGGCTCCTACGAGCAGTACTTC	CASSFDGKGSYEQYF
TRBJ1-2	TRBV20-1	-	-	TGCAGCACAACCCGGACACATTCTAACTATGGCTACACCTTC	CSTTRTHSNYGYTF
TRBJ1-2	TRBV5-1	-	TRBD1	TGCGCCAGCAGCTACTACCCCCAGGGGGCGCGAGGTCATGGCTACACCTTC	CASSYYPQGARGHGYTF
TRBJ1-1	TRBV12-3/TRBV12-4	-	-	TGTGCCAGCAGCCGGGGACAATCGTACACTGAAGCTTTCTTT	CASSRGQSYTEAFF
TRBJ2-4	TRBV30	-	-	TGTGCCTGGACCGATGGGGGGATTCAGTACTTC	CAWTDGGIQYF
TRBJ2-1	TRBV19	-	-	TGTGCCAGTAGCCTACAGGGTCCCTCCTACAATGAGCAGTTCTTC	CASSLQGPSYNEQFF
TRBJ2-7	TRBV20-1	-	-	TGCAGTGCCAACCCGCAGGGAGTTGACTACGAGCAGTACTTC	CSANPQGVDYEQYF
TRBJ1-2	TRBV6-1	few	-	TGTGCCAGCAGTGAAGCGGGCCCGGTTGACGGCTACACCTTC	CASSEAGPVDGYTF
TRBJ2-3	TRBV7-2	few	-	TGTGCCAGCAGCTTAGAGGCGTTGGCCCCAGATACGCAGTATTTT	CASSLEALAPDTQYF
TRBJ2-3	TRBV7-3	once	-	TGTGCCAGCAGCTCCGAAACGGGACTGGCCACAGATACGCAGTATTTT	CASSSETGLATDTQYF
TRBJ1-1	TRBV6-2/TRBV6-3	-	TRBD1	TGTGCCAGCAGAACTACAGGGGAAGGGACTGAAGCTTTCTTT	CASRTTGEGTEAFF